The 31 T cell receptor beta chains below were found in one sample sequenced in a study of neurological immune-mediated disorders. Time point of the sample: longitudinal time-point 1 (baseline). A single record per CDR3 protein comes from TCRdb applying MiXCR to the 5' RACE reads. In the table there are 47,000 or so distinct CDR3 sequences, 9% to 10% of which are singletons. Sequencing was done on a sample of PBMCs. Receptors were obtained from a woman aged 40 to 49 in good health.

Comments on this clonotype: The junction and the germline gene differ at one end; a read error may be behind it. This chain links TRBV7-7 with TRBJ2-7; 8 bases fit TRBD2. The CDR3 is made up of 16 amino acids. Germline loops: CDR1 SSHAT, CDR2 FNYEAQ (reference sequence). CDR3: CASSPSGGASGYEQYF. CDR3 DNA sequence: TGTGCTAGCAGCCCTTCGGGAGGGGCCTCTGGCTACGAGCAGTACTTC.

The sample holds many counts of this clonotype. The V and J genes are TRBV5-1 and TRBJ2-7, with D unresolved. Germline-derived CDR1 and CDR2 are SGHRS and YFSETQ. The CDR3 totals 15 residues. V dropped 2 bases and J dropped 3 bases, with 15 bases sitting between them. As DNA, the CDR3 is TGCGCCAGCAGCTTCCTCTGGACGGACCGCTACGAGCAGTACTTC. It is translated as CASSFLWTDRYEQYF. Together with reference TRBV5-1 and TRBJ2-7, the CDR3 gives the full variable domain: KAGVTQTPRYLIKTRGQQVTLSCSPISGHRSVSWYQQTPGQGLQFLFEYFSETQRNKGNFPGRFSGRQFSNSRSEMNVSTLELGDSALYLCASSFLWTDRYEQYFGPGTRLTVT.

This clonotype was observed at least ten times. This chain connects TRBV10-3 to TRBJ2-2; D call uncertain. The V gene's germline CDR1 is ENHRY and CDR2 SYGVKD. The CDR3 sequence is 14 residues long. The V end was cut by 7 bases, the J end by 1 base, with 10 bases between. The CDR3 protein is CAITRSENTGELFF. CDR3 sequence (DNA): TGTGCCATCACACGCTCTGAGAACACCGGGGAGCTGTTTTTT.

This clonotype was found many times. The gene calls are TRBV27 and TRBJ2-7, with 8 bases identical to TRBD2. The CDR3 runs to 13 residues. CDR1 and CDR2 from the germline V gene are MNHEY and SMNVEV (reference sequence). The CDR3 nucleotides read TGTGCTAGCCGGGGGGGAGCCTTCTACGAGCAGTACTTC. Translated: CASRGGAFYEQYF.

This clonotype has ten or more counts. The CDR3 loop reads CAISAPGWDTIYF. CDR3 in DNA: TGTGCCATCAGTGCCCCTGGTTGGGACACCATATATTTT. The genes are TRBV10-3 and TRBJ1-3, with no clear D. This CDR3 is 13 amino acids long. V was clipped by 4 bases and J by 8 bases, with 12 bases between them. The germline V gene encodes CDR1 ENHRY and CDR2 SYGVKD.

For this clonotype: A read error is possible here, since a much larger clone lies one base away. The J gene is TRBJ2-2, the V gene TRBV7-2; D tentatively reads TRBD1 or TRBD2 (5 bases each). Germline V lookup: CDR1 SGHTA, CDR2 FQGNSA. The CDR3 is made up of 15 amino acids. The CDR3: CASSLASRNTGDLFF. The CDR3 nucleotides read TGTGCCAGCAGCTTAGCGAGCAGGAACACCGGGGACCTGTTTTTT.

The table lists this clonotype with many counts. The CDR3 bases are TGCGCCAGCAGTTGGGCCTTACTGGACTACGAGCAGTACTTC. Protein: CASSWALLDYEQYF. J is TRBJ2-7 and V is TRBV5-1; D is undetermined. CDR1 is SGHRS, CDR2 YFSETQ, per germline. V gave up 5 bases and J gave up 3 bases, with 15 bases separating them. CDR3 length equals 14 residues.

This clonotype is medium-sized by share. This chain joins TRBV6-6 and TRBJ1-1; TRBD1 aligns across 7 bases. V shed 6 bases and J 11 bases; nucleotides not matched to a gene: 9. The CDR3 has 12 residues. The germline V gene encodes CDR1 MNHNY and CDR2 SVGAGI (reference sequence). Here the CDR3 reads CASRPPQGFAFF. The DNA of the CDR3 is TGTGCCAGCAGACCTCCACAGGGGTTTGCTTTCTTT.

This clonotype was observed at least ten times. This chain joins TRBV9 and TRBJ1-3; 7 positions agree with TRBD1. The CDR3 is 14 residues long. The V segment lost 4 bases and the J segment 4 bases; nucleotides outside the gene matches: 5. The germline gives CDR1 SGDLS, CDR2 YYNGEE. CDR3 protein: CASSPRQGGNTIYF. In DNA, the CDR3 is TGTGCCAGCAGCCCGAGACAGGGAGGAAACACCATATATTTT.

The table lists this clonotype with many counts. The chain uses TRBV5-1 and TRBJ1-1; 7 nucleotides agree with TRBD1. This CDR3 has 14 residues. Germline lookup yields CDR1 SGHRS and CDR2 YFSETQ. The ends lost 0 bases at V and 5 bases at J; junction bases unmatched: 4. CDR3 loop: CASSLGGGQTEAFF. The CDR3 DNA reads as TGCGCCAGCAGCTTGGGAGGGGGCCAGACTGAAGCTTTCTTT.

The table lists this clonotype with many counts. The chain combines TRBV12-3 or TRBV12-4 with TRBJ1-4; no reliable D call. Trimming shortened V by 5 bases and J by 7 bases, and 5 bases separated the two germline ends. This CDR3 contains 11 residues. CDR3 region: CASSLREKLFF. CDR3 nucleotides: TGTGCCAGCAGTCTTCGTGAAAAACTGTTTTTT.

This clonotype showed up many times. The V call is TRBV9, the J call TRBJ2-3; tentatively, D is TRBD2 (6 bases). The CDR3 is made up of 16 amino acids. V lost 3 bases and J 5 bases, leaving 19 bases between the germline ends. Germline V gene lookup returns CDR1 SGDLS and CDR2 YYNGEE. In DNA form, the CDR3 reads TGTGCCAGCAGCGAGGCGGGGACTCCAGGTTTAGATACGCAGTATTTT. Residues: CASSEAGTPGLDTQYF.

This clonotype was recorded at least ten times. The V call is TRBV20-1, the J call TRBJ1-1, with 8 bases fitting TRBD1. The CDR3 runs 15 residues. J lost 5 bases, V lost 0 bases, and 8 bases had no gene match. Per germline, CDR1 DFQATT and CDR2 SNEGSKA (reference sequence). The CDR3 sequence: CSARDPQGADTEAFF. The CDR3 DNA is TGCAGTGCTAGAGATCCCCAGGGGGCCGATACTGAAGCTTTCTTT.

This clonotype was detected ten times or more. The chain couples TRBV7-2 to TRBJ1-2; no definite D call. Germline CDR1 and CDR2: SGHTA and FQGNSA. The CDR3 runs to 13 residues. The ends were cut back, 1 base at V and 7 bases at J, with 10 bases in the middle. The CDR3 DNA reads as TGTGCCAGCAGCTTAGAAACTTGGCGTGGCTACACCTTC. It yields the protein CASSLETWRGYTF.

This clonotype was recorded at least ten times. CDR3: CASSTGTGRGAEAFF. The CDR3, as DNA: TGTGCCAGCAGTACGGGGACAGGGAGAGGTGCTGAAGCTTTCTTT. The chain carries TRBV7-9 and TRBJ1-1; 9 nucleotides match TRBD1. V was clipped by 6 bases and J by 6 bases; unmatched bases: 11. This CDR3 spans 15 amino acids. The germline CDR1 and CDR2 sequences are SEHNR and FQNEAQ (reference sequence). Using reference TRBV7-9 and TRBJ1-1 for the parts outside the CDR3, the full variable domain is DTGVSQNPRHKITKRGQNVTFRCDPISEHNRLYWYRQTLGQGPEFLTYFQNEAQLEKSRLLSDRFSAERPKGSFSTLEIQRTEQGDSAMYLCASSTGTGRGAEAFFGQGTRLTVV.

This clonotype was recorded many times. V usage is TRBV28 and J usage is TRBJ1-5; TRBD1 might be the D (6 bases). V was shortened by 6 bases and J by 0 bases, with 18 bases between the two germline ends. The CDR3 covers 17 residues. Germline CDR1 is MDHEN and CDR2 is SYDVKM. The CDR3 DNA reads as TGTGCCAGCAGAGAAGAGGGGGTCCTGGCTAGCAATCAGCCCCAGCATTTT. It is translated as CASREEGVLASNQPQHF.

This clonotype was observed many times. J is TRBJ2-7 and V is TRBV27; 8 nucleotides agree with TRBD2. V trimming: 0 bases; J trimming: 6 bases; junction bases outside the gene matches: 7. Germline-derived CDR1 and CDR2 are MNHEY and SMNVEV (reference sequence). The CDR3 runs to 15 residues. The CDR3 coding sequence is TGTGCCAGCAGTTTATCGGGAGGGAGCGGGGGCGAGCAGTACTTC. Its protein product is CASSLSGGSGGEQYF.

This clonotype occurred many times. The chain couples TRBV24-1 to TRBJ2-3, with 11 bases that match TRBD2. After removal of 3 bases from V and 0 bases from J, the junction contained 7 bases not matched to a gene. Looked up from germline, CDR1 is KGHDR and CDR2 is SFDVKD. CDR3 size: 18 residues. CDR3 DNA sequence: TGTGCCACCAGTGATGTGCCGGGACTAGCGGTGAGCACAGATACGCAGTATTTT. It is translated as CATSDVPGLAVSTDTQYF.

This chain connects TRBV11-2 to TRBJ2-5; 9 bases align to TRBD1. The V gene's germline CDR1 is SGHAT and CDR2 FQNNGV. The CDR3 consists of 15 residues. V shed 3 bases and J 4 bases; nucleotides not matched to a gene: 6. This CDR3 is CASSFTGGEGETQYF. CDR3 sequence (DNA): TGTGCCAGCAGCTTTACAGGGGGCGAGGGAGAGACCCAGTACTTC.

This clonotype has at least ten counts. The CDR3 coding sequence is TGCGCCAGCAGCTTAAGACAGGGGGCGGGCACTGAAGCTTTCTTT. Amino acids: CASSLRQGAGTEAFF. V usage is TRBV5-1 and J usage is TRBJ1-1, with 10 bases fitting TRBD1. Germline trimming cut 2 bases from V and 4 bases from J; bases unmatched to any gene: 5. The CDR3 length is 15 residues. Germline assignment: CDR1 SGHRS and CDR2 YFSETQ.

In this sample, this clonotype turned up many times. This chain connects TRBV20-1 to TRBJ2-6, with 7 bases fitting TRBD1. Germline V gene lookup returns CDR1 DFQATT and CDR2 SNEGSKA (reference sequence). With 6 bases clipped from V and 4 bases from J, the junction kept 6 bases outside the gene matches. The CDR3 is 14 residues long. The CDR3 here is CSASGGSGANVLTF. In DNA, the CDR3 is TGCAGTGCGTCAGGGGGTTCGGGGGCCAACGTCCTGACTTTC.

As for this clonotype: No DNA is shown, since the ends of the CDR3 on it are uncertain; the CDR3 is the one TCRdb lists. This chain joins TRBV12-3 or TRBV12-4 and TRBJ2-2; the table's D gene call, TRBD2, was not cross checked with the DNA. The CDR3 totals 22 residues, both ends included. CDR3 in amino acids: CASSFEGGKEQYFGPGTGELFF.

Comments on this clonotype: Germline and junction disagree at one end, which may indicate a read error. The V gene is TRBV20-1, the J gene TRBJ2-4; 8 bases fit TRBD2. CDR3 length: 15 residues. CDR1 and CDR2 (germline): DFQATT, SNEGSKA (reference sequence). The CDR3 spells CSALTSGLAKSIQYF. Written as DNA, the CDR3 is TGCAGTGCACTTACTAGCGGACTAGCCAAAAGCATTCAGTACTTC.

This clonotype was counted at least ten times. This chain links TRBV28 with TRBJ2-5; D uncertain. This CDR3 region has 11 residues. The germline V gene has CDR1 MDHEN and CDR2 SYDVKM. Trimming shortened V by 0 bases and J by 7 bases, and 3 bases separated the two germline ends. The CDR3 protein is CASSLWGTQYF. The CDR3 DNA is TGTGCCAGCAGTTTATGGGGGACCCAGTACTTC.

This clonotype was found many times. The rearrangement uses TRBV15 and TRBJ2-7, with 7 bases matching TRBD2. The CDR3 totals 14 residues. Germline V lookup: CDR1 LNHNV, CDR2 YYDKDF (reference sequence). V dropped 9 bases and J dropped 3; count of bases not matched to a gene: 11. The CDR3 DNA reads TGTGCCACGGGGAGGGGCAGCGTGTTCTACGAGCAGTACTTC. This codes for CATGRGSVFYEQYF.

This clonotype was recorded at least ten times. V and J are TRBV12-3 or TRBV12-4 and TRBJ1-2, with D possibly matching TRBD1 (6 bases). With 0 bases removed from V and 4 bases from J, the gap between germline ends came to 15 bases. The CDR3 runs 16 residues. CDR3 loop: CASSLAGRGIGYGYTF. The CDR3 region has the DNA TGTGCCAGCAGTTTAGCGGGAAGGGGGATCGGCTATGGCTACACCTTC.

Ten or more counts support this clonotype. The V gene is TRBV20-1, the J gene TRBJ2-1; the D gene is possibly TRBD1 (7 bases). Between the trimmed V and J ends, which lost 3 bases and 8 bases, there was a span of 14 bases. CDR1 is DFQATT, CDR2 SNEGSKA, per germline (reference sequence). CDR3 size: 13 residues. The CDR3 spells CSARQSRGDEQFF. The CDR3 DNA follows: TGCAGTGCTAGGCAGTCCAGGGGGGATGAGCAGTTCTTC.

This clonotype came up many times. The chain uses TRBV7-8 and TRBJ2-1; D perhaps matches TRBD2 (6 bases). The germline V and J ends were trimmed by 3 bases and 4 bases, with 13 bases remaining between them. Per the germline V gene, CDR1 is SGHVS and CDR2 is FQNEAQ. The length of the CDR3 is 15 residues. CDR3 loop: CASSLELAKYNEQFF. CDR3 bases: TGTGCCAGCAGCTTGGAGCTAGCGAAATACAATGAGCAGTTCTTC.

This clonotype has at least ten counts. A read error may produce the germline difference seen at one junction end. The chain joins TRBV20-1 to TRBJ1-1; 10 bases match TRBD1. Per the germline V gene, CDR1 is DFQATT and CDR2 is SNEGSKA (reference sequence). The CDR3 is made up of 15 amino acids. The DNA for the CDR3 is TGCAGTGCTAGAGACGCGGGACAGGGGAACATTGAAGCTTTCTTT. Its translation is CSARDAGQGNIEAFF.

This clonotype was observed at least ten times. The chain carries TRBV14 and TRBJ2-2, with D unclear. Germline lookup yields CDR1 SGHDN and CDR2 FVKESK. The CDR3 extends over 17 amino acids. Trimming took off 0 bases at V and 3 bases at J, with 14 bases between the two ends. CDR3 DNA: TGTGCCAGCAGCCAAGAAATTGGAGACCTACACACCGGGGAGCTGTTTTTT. The encoded protein is CASSQEIGDLHTGELFF.

The table lists this clonotype with many counts. The V gene is TRBV25-1, the J gene TRBJ2-2; 7 nucleotides line up with TRBD1. Germline CDR1 is MGHDK and CDR2 is SYGVNS. The CDR3 runs to 15 residues. V lost 6 bases, J lost 6 bases, and 10 bases stayed unmatched. CDR3 region: CASSQGQTGAGELFF. The CDR3 DNA sequence: TGTGCCAGCAGCCAGGGACAGACAGGAGCCGGGGAGCTGTTTTTT.